The 18 T cell receptor beta chains reported below all come from one sample, sequenced in a study of tumor-infiltrating lymphocytes in oesophageal squamous cell carcinoma. TCRdb called the PCR reads again in MiXCR, with one record for every CDR3 protein. The sample contains approximately 12,000 distinct CDR3 sequences, roughly 53% of which appear only once. Material for sequencing was esophageal tumor tissue. These receptors all stem from a male donor with esophageal squamous cell carcinoma.

In the case of this clonotype: This sequence may be a read error, since a much larger clone differs from it by one base. The chain joins TRBV5-1 to TRBJ2-1; D is ambiguous. The DNA matches TRBJ2-7 better at its end, which makes the J call doubtful. CDR1 SGHRS and CDR2 YFSETQ come from the germline V gene. This CDR3 is built from 15 residues. The CDR3, as DNA: TGCGCCAGCACCCCGGTGAAGAGCTCCTACAATGAGCAGTACTTC. This codes for CASTPVKSSYNEQYF.

V is TRBV10-2 and J is TRBJ2-1, with TRBD2 matching over 7 bases. Germline V lookup: CDR1 WSHSY, CDR2 SAAADI. The CDR3 covers 15 residues. Trimming cost V 7 bases and J 4 bases; bases outside gene matches: 10. The CDR3 nucleotides are TGCGCCAGCACTACAAGCGGGAATCGGTACAATGAGCAGTTCTTC. Protein product: CASTTSGNRYNEQFF.

The chain uses TRBV2 and TRBJ1-4; TRBD1 is a possible D gene (5 bases). The CDR3 is 15 residues long. With 4 bases removed from V and 2 bases from J, the gap between germline ends came to 11 bases. The germline CDR1 and CDR2 sequences are SNHLY and FYNNEI. CDR3 sequence: CASSGIGGTNEKLFF. The CDR3 coding sequence is TGTGCCAGCAGTGGGATTGGGGGTACTAATGAAAAACTGTTTTTT.

The chain links TRBV7-8 to TRBJ2-3; D perhaps matches TRBD1 (6 bases). The assigned J gene may be wrong: the sequence end matches TRBJ2-1 better. Germline V gene lookup returns CDR1 SGHVS and CDR2 FQNEAQ. The CDR3 runs 12 residues. The CDR3 nucleotides are TGTGCCAGCAGCTTTGCAGGGGATGAGCAGTTCTTC. Its protein is CASSFAGDEQFF.

This clonotype was observed a handful of times. An end of the junction differs from the germline gene, which may be a read error. The chain combines TRBV7-6 with TRBJ2-1, with D possibly matching TRBD2 (6 bases). The CDR3 totals 16 residues. Looked up from germline, CDR1 is SGHVS and CDR2 is FNYEAQ. The DNA for the CDR3 is TGTGCTAGCAGCTTAGAATCGGGGGAGCCCTACAATGAGCAGTTCTTC. Protein product: CASSLESGEPYNEQFF.

The chain links TRBV7-8 to TRBJ1-1; D is possibly TRBD1 (5 bases). The CDR3 totals 16 residues. V was clipped by 1 base and J by 3 bases, with 15 bases between them. CDR1 is SGHVS and CDR2 is FQNEAQ in the germline V gene. The CDR3 loop reads CASSLGSRGRDTEAFF. The CDR3 bases are TGTGCCAGCAGCTTAGGTTCGAGGGGTAGGGACACTGAAGCTTTCTTT.

This chain connects TRBV11-2 to TRBJ2-5; possible D gene TRBD1, 6 bases. Germline assignment: CDR1 SGHAT and CDR2 FQNNGV. V gave up 5 bases and J gave up 3 bases, with 10 bases separating them. The CDR3 runs to 13 residues. In nucleotides, the CDR3 is TGTGCCAGCAGCGGACAGCTAGAAGAGACCCAGTACTTC. Protein product: CASSGQLEETQYF.

The rearrangement joins TRBV7-6 to TRBJ2-4, with 8 bases lining up with TRBD1. The J call may be wrong; the DNA end is better matched by TRBJ2-7. Germline V gene lookup returns CDR1 SGHVS and CDR2 FNYEAQ. CDR3 size: 13 residues. Written as DNA, the CDR3 is TGTGCCAGCAGCCCTACAGGGGGCTACGAGCAGTACTTC. It codes for CASSPTGGYEQYF.

The CDR3 loop is CASSPGASGGTQYF. The CDR3 DNA reads TGTGCCAGCAGCCCTGGGGCTAGCGGGGGAACGCAGTATTTT. This sequence joins TRBV7-3 and TRBJ2-3; 10 bases match TRBD2. The ends lost 5 bases at V and 9 bases at J; junction bases unmatched: 8. Germline CDR1 is SGHTA and CDR2 is FQGTGA. The CDR3 runs 14 residues.

This rearrangement joins TRBV7-2 to TRBJ2-5; TRBD1 aligns across 7 bases. The DNA end is a closer match to TRBJ1-2, so the J assignment may be wrong. Germline CDR1 and CDR2: SGHTA and FQGNSA. The length of the CDR3 is 15 residues. CDR3 in amino acids: CASSSPAQGNYGYTF. The CDR3 DNA follows: TGTGCCAGCAGCTCCCCCGCACAGGGGAACTATGGCTACACCTTC.

The chain employs TRBV7-3 and TRBJ2-4; a weak D match, TRBD1 (6 bases). The V gene lost 5 bases and the J gene lost 1 base, with 12 bases spanning the gap. The CDR3 covers 15 residues. The germline V gene has CDR1 SGHTA and CDR2 FQGTGA. The CDR3 is CASSLQGSAKNIQYF. The CDR3 DNA follows: TGTGCCAGCAGCCTTCAGGGGAGTGCCAAAAACATTCAGTACTTC.

Only a few counts were recorded for this clonotype. The CDR3 is CASSPSVTDTQYF. CDR3 DNA: TGTGCCAGCAGTCCCTCCGTCACAGATACGCAGTATTTT. This chain uses TRBV6-1 with TRBJ2-3; D uncertain. Germline CDR1 is MNHNS and CDR2 is SASEGT. The length of the CDR3 is 13 residues. The V end was cut by 5 bases, the J end by 2 bases, with 8 bases between.

This clonotype is classed as medium-sized. V usage is TRBV28 and J usage is TRBJ2-6; 8 bases fit TRBD2. In germline, CDR1 is MDHEN, CDR2 SYDVKM. J lost 3 bases, V lost 5 bases, and 3 bases had no gene match. The CDR3 contains 15 residues. The CDR3 DNA is TGTGCCAGCAGTGCCGCGGGGGGTGGGGCCAACGTCCTGACTTTC. This sequence encodes CASSAAGGGANVLTF.

The J gene is TRBJ2-3, the V gene TRBV6-2 or TRBV6-3, with D hard to call. The better agreement between TRBJ2-1 and the DNA end casts doubt on the J call. The V gene's germline CDR1 is MNHEY and CDR2 SVGEGT. The CDR3 runs to 12 residues. CDR3 sequence (DNA): TGTGCCAGCAGTCGCAATGGCGATGAGCAGTTCTTC. Residues: CASSRNGDEQFF.

The chain joins TRBV28 to TRBJ2-5, with unresolved D. The DNA end lines up better with TRBJ2-1; the J call may be wrong. This CDR3 spans 11 amino acids. Germline-derived CDR1 and CDR2 are MDHEN and SYDVKM. The CDR3 loop reads CASSLVSEQFF. CDR3 DNA sequence: TGTGCCAGCAGTTTGGTCTCTGAGCAGTTCTTC.

The chain carries TRBV7-2 and TRBJ1-5, with D perhaps TRBD1 (5 bases). V lost 1 base and J lost 2, with 9 bases in between. This CDR3 comprises 15 residues. Germline loops: CDR1 SGHTA, CDR2 FQGNSA. The CDR3 loop reads CASSLDGGGNQPQHF. The CDR3 region has the DNA TGTGCCAGCAGCTTAGATGGGGGTGGCAATCAGCCCCAGCATTTT.

This clonotype was observed at least ten times. The rearrangement joins TRBV2 to TRBJ2-1; TRBD1 is a possible D gene (6 bases). The J call is in doubt because the DNA end fits TRBJ2-7 better. The CDR3 is 14 amino acids. From germline, CDR1 is SNHLY and CDR2 FYNNEI. CDR3 sequence (DNA): TGTGCCACCACAAGGACAGAAGTAGCCTACGAGCAGTACTTC. Its translation: CATTRTEVAYEQYF.

This sequence joins TRBV7-4 and TRBJ2-2, with no clear D. Deletions cut 6 bases from V and 2 bases from J, with 7 bases between. Germline V gene sequence: CDR1 SGHVT, CDR2 SQSDAQ. The CDR3 covers 13 residues. The CDR3 nucleotides read TGTGCCAGCAGGGGCGTAAACACCGGGGAGCTGTTTTTT. This codes for CASRGVNTGELFF.